A selection of T cell receptor beta chains follows, all from one sample in a study of T-cell reconstitution after alpha-beta-depleted transplantation in children. TCRdb re-analysed the PCR reads in MiXCR, keeping a single row per CDR3 protein. The sample comprises fewer than 400,000 distinct CDR3 sequences, about a fifth of which are singletons, and around 4% rests with the top ten. Sequenced material: PBMCs from the stem cell graft donor, taken from the stem cell graft. The receptors here all came from a human donor who donated a stem cell graft to a child with acute myeloid leukemia. Both conserved end residues are part of each CDR3. The D gene is left open where the match is weak. Only some rows state a clone size, as once, few, many or a class for expanded clones.

j_gene,d_gene,v_gene,abundance,CDR3aa
TRBJ2-1,-,TRBV28,few,CASSFAGTAIIHNEQFF
TRBJ2-3,TRBD2,TRBV29-1,many,CSGWTSGRTDTQYF
TRBJ1-1,-,TRBV7-3,-,CASSPWALDTEAFF
TRBJ2-7,TRBD2,TRBV12-3/TRBV12-4,-,CASSLRVGTKGSYEQYF
TRBJ2-7,TRBD1,TRBV20-1,-,CSARGGQGADEQYF
TRBJ2-1,TRBD2,TRBV20-1,-,CSARQPSGRLIEQFF
TRBJ2-1,-,TRBV15,-,CATSSNGGEQFF
TRBJ2-7,TRBD1,TRBV25-1,-,CASSEKDRGIREQYF
TRBJ1-6,-,TRBV20-1,-,CSAREVAGRGSPLHF
TRBJ2-7,-,TRBV20-1,few,CSARDESRNEQYF
TRBJ1-2,TRBD1,TRBV20-1,few,CSAPGQGVYGYTF
TRBJ1-1,-,TRBV5-1,few,CASSFAQTGPNTEAFF
TRBJ1-2,-,TRBV6-1,few,CASSPGFSEEYHGYTF
TRBJ1-2,TRBD1,TRBV20-1,few,CSAREESAGGRAGWF
TRBJ2-1,TRBD1,TRBV9,-,CASSLTQGLQFF
TRBJ2-7,-,TRBV4-1,few,CASSQAGRAGEQYF
TRBJ2-2,-,TRBV9,many,CASSVVLVGELFF
TRBJ1-1,-,TRBV6-5,many,CASSYASGAEAFF
TRBJ2-1,-,TRBV4-1,few,CASSPDIPSANNEQFF
TRBJ2-4,-,TRBV29-1,many,CSVEGRAKNIQYF
TRBJ2-7,-,TRBV5-1,few,CASSLAGGDPYEQYF
TRBJ2-1,TRBD2,TRBV7-8,-,CASSLSTGLAGDDNEQFF
TRBJ2-5,TRBD2,TRBV29-1,many,CSVRGLAQETQYF
TRBJ2-5,-,TRBV28,-,CASSSDLKARTQYF
TRBJ2-7,-,TRBV12-3/TRBV12-4,few,CASSLRGHEQYF
TRBJ2-1,TRBD1,TRBV7-3,-,CASSLTRTGDREQFF
TRBJ2-5,-,TRBV5-5,-,CASSFLASAETQYF
TRBJ2-2,TRBD1,TRBV20-1,many,CSARTGRFGELFF
TRBJ2-1,TRBD2,TRBV9,-,CASSVDLAGGSYNEQFF
TRBJ1-2,TRBD1,TRBV29-1,many,CSADLRQGNYGYTF
TRBJ2-1,TRBD2,TRBV28,-,CASSLRASGRVYNEQFF
TRBJ2-1,-,TRBV29-1,-,CSVLRGGGSKSNEQFF
TRBJ2-7,-,TRBV21-1,-,CARTGTGPCEQYF
TRBJ2-3,-,TRBV7-8,-,CASSLTSRPDTQYF
TRBJ1-5,-,TRBV5-1,-,CASSLEPINQPQHF
TRBJ2-7,-,TRBV21-1,few,CASSKARDRGYEQYF
TRBJ1-1,TRBD1,TRBV4-1,many,CASSQDRGTEAFF
TRBJ2-3,TRBD2,TRBV28,-,CASTSPGGRGADTQYF
TRBJ2-6,-,TRBV5-1,-,CASTDLLGSGANVLTF
TRBJ1-5,-,TRBV29-1,many,CSVEGQPQHF
TRBJ1-2,-,TRBV28,few,CASMEADNYGYTF
TRBJ2-1,TRBD2,TRBV5-1,many,CASSLASSGGDMFF
TRBJ1-6,-,TRBV5-1,few,CASSLEAGSREPLHF
TRBJ2-1,-,TRBV27,-,CASSLLSVGGPGEQFF
TRBJ2-2,-,TRBV12-3/TRBV12-4,-,CASSFPPTQNTGELFF
TRBJ2-5,-,TRBV4-1,-,CASSQAPGDQETQYF
TRBJ1-5,-,TRBV29-1,-,CSVKGGGQPQHF
TRBJ1-1,TRBD1,TRBV12-3/TRBV12-4,-,CASSFPAGGNTEAFF
TRBJ2-1,-,TRBV7-3,few,CASSLTSGLIYNEQFF
TRBJ2-5,-,TRBV28,-,CASSYTGETQYF
TRBJ2-3,TRBD2,TRBV4-2,-,CASSPRFFGTSYTDTQYF